This is a list of T cell receptor beta chains from one sample in a study of shared clonotypes between healthy human individuals. Sequencing used immunoSEQ multiplex PCR; TCRdb keeps in-frame clones, though not all of them. The table has about 2.4 million clones, roughly 93% seen once. The sequenced sample consisted of naive CD4+ T cells from PBMCs. The receptors here all came from a man aged 18 to 35 in good health. Some clones in this sample may be carry-over from other donors' samples. The CDR3 runs from the conserved cysteine through the conserved F or W. Fields, in order: CDR3 DNA, CDR3 protein, D gene, J gene, clone size, V gene. A D gene is named only where the DNA matches it firmly. The size of a clone is reported for some rows only, either as once, few or many, or as a class for expanded clones.

TGTGCCAGCAGTTTCACCGGCACAACTAATGAAAAACTGTTTTTT,CASSFTGTTNEKLFF,.,TRBJ1-4,.,TRBV6-1
TGTGCCAGCAGCCCCCCATCTGGGATAGCGGGGGGACCAGATACGCAGTATTTT,CASSPPSGIAGGPDTQYF,TRBD2,TRBJ2-3,.,TRBV11-2
TGTGCCAGCAGCGGGACTCAATGGGGCTACACCTTC,CASSGTQWGYTF,.,TRBJ1-2,.,TRBV5-4
TGTGCCAGCAGCGGTCAGATGAGAAATGAGCAGTTCTTC,CASSGQMRNEQFF,.,TRBJ2-1,.,TRBV6-5
TGTGCCAGCTCACCACCTCTCCGGGGGTACACTGAAGCTTTCTTT,CASSPPLRGYTEAFF,.,TRBJ1-1,once,TRBV18
TGTGCCAGCAGCTCCCCGGGGGCCGGCGACTATGGCTACACCTTC,CASSSPGAGDYGYTF,.,TRBJ1-2,.,TRBV5-4
TGTGCCAGTAGTATGGGATGGGGACTAAGCGCAACCGGGGAGCTGTTTTTT,CASSMGWGLSATGELFF,TRBD2,TRBJ2-2,.,TRBV19
TGTGCCACCAGCCTAGCGCGTCAAGGGTACGAGCAGTACTTC,CATSLARQGYEQYF,.,TRBJ2-7,.,TRBV15
TGTGCCAGCAGCCCGAAAGTAGGGGACCAAGAGACCCAGTACTTC,CASSPKVGDQETQYF,.,TRBJ2-5,.,TRBV7-9
TGTGCCATCAGTGCAAGTACCGGGACTGAATACTATGGCTACACCTTC,CAISASTGTEYYGYTF,.,TRBJ1-2,.,TRBV10-3
TGTGCCAGCACCCGAAGGAGGGGAAATCAGCCCCAGCATTTT,CASTRRRGNQPQHF,.,TRBJ1-5,.,TRBV6-5
TGTGCCAGCAGTTACTCGATGGTACAGGGGGGGACCCAGTACTTC,CASSYSMVQGGTQYF,TRBD1,TRBJ2-5,.,TRBV6-5
TGCGCCAGCAGCTCGGGACAGAGTAATGAAAAACTGTTTTTT,CASSSGQSNEKLFF,TRBD1,TRBJ1-4,.,TRBV5-1
TGTGCCAGTAGTGACTCGGGCTTGGGAAGAGACTATGGCTACACCTTC,CASSDSGLGRDYGYTF,.,TRBJ1-2,.,TRBV19
TGTGCCAGCAGCTTACGGGCAGGCTCGAACACTGAAGCTTTCTTT,CASSLRAGSNTEAFF,.,TRBJ1-1,once,TRBV7-9
TGCAGCGTCTTTGGGCGGACACAGTACAATGAGCAGTTCTTC,CSVFGRTQYNEQFF,.,TRBJ2-1,once,TRBV29-1
TGTGCCAGCAGCTGGGACCTCACAGATACGCAGTATTTT,CASSWDLTDTQYF,.,TRBJ2-3,many,TRBV11-2
TGTGCCAGCTCGGCGTCCGGGACAGACTACGAGCAGTACTTC,CASSASGTDYEQYF,TRBD1,TRBJ2-7,.,TRBV7-9
TGTGCCAGCAGTTTAGAGGGGCTCACTGAAGCTTTCTTT,CASSLEGLTEAFF,.,TRBJ1-1,.,TRBV28
TGTGCCAGTAGTATAGACCGCGGGACTAGCGGGAGAGATACGCAGTATTTT,CASSIDRGTSGRDTQYF,TRBD2,TRBJ2-3,.,TRBV19
TGTGCCAGCAGCCTGGGACAGCGAGAGACCCAGTACTTC,CASSLGQRETQYF,TRBD1,TRBJ2-5,.,TRBV11-1
TGCGCCAGCAGCCAACCCTCGAAGACCTTCTCCTACGAGCAGTACTTC,CASSQPSKTFSYEQYF,.,TRBJ2-7,.,TRBV4-1
TGTGCCAGCAGTTACTCGAGGGCTCAGCCCCAGCATTTT,CASSYSRAQPQHF,.,TRBJ1-5,.,TRBV6-5
TGTGCCAGCAGTCGGGGCTTGGAGGGCGAGCAGTACTTC,CASSRGLEGEQYF,.,TRBJ2-7,.,TRBV11-2